This passage covers 24 T cell receptor beta chains from one sample sequenced in a study of blood T cells in healthy people across ages. Primers used in a second PCR of about 6 to 11 cycles were a sample-barcoded 5' primer and a J-beta primer mix. One entry per CDR3 protein results from TCRdb running MiXCR on the 5' RACE reads. The data hold roughly 2 million distinct CDR3 sequences, with around 50% observed a single time. The material sequenced was blood. The receptors originated from a woman between 35 and 50 years old in good health.

The rearrangement links TRBV20-1 to TRBJ2-5; D perhaps matches TRBD2 (5 bases). V dropped 3 bases and J dropped 2 bases, with 13 bases sitting between them. CDR1 and CDR2 from the germline V gene are DFQATT and SNEGSKA (reference sequence). The CDR3 runs 14 residues. The DNA of the CDR3 is TGCAGTGCTAGCCCCCTCGGGATTCAAGAGACCCAGTACTTC. This codes for CSASPLGIQETQYF.

The V and J genes are TRBV12-3 or TRBV12-4 and TRBJ1-2; TRBD1 aligns across 7 bases. CDR3 length: 13 residues. The V gene end was trimmed by 8 bases and the J gene end by 7 bases; junction bases not matched to a gene: 10. The CDR3 nucleotides read TGTGCCAGCGGCCACAGGGGACCAGTTGGCTACACCTTC. This codes for CASGHRGPVGYTF.

The genes are TRBV18 and TRBJ2-7, with TRBD1 identical over 8 bases. Germline V CDR1 and CDR2: KGHSH, LQKENI. Trimming took 4 bases from V and 1 from J; bases not matched to a gene: 9. CDR3 length equals 16 residues. The CDR3 sequence is CASSRSRQGISYEQYF. The CDR3, as DNA: TGTGCCAGCTCACGATCTCGACAGGGGATTTCCTACGAGCAGTACTTC.

To note about this clonotype: This may be a read error, as it is one base from a much larger clone. The chain links TRBV4-1 to TRBJ2-1, with D tentatively TRBD1 or TRBD2 (6 bases each). This CDR3 is 17 amino acids long. The germline V gene has CDR1 MGHRA and CDR2 YSYEKL. Here the CDR3 DNA reads TGCGTCAGCAGCCAAGATGGTACGGGGGCGATAAGCAATGAGCAGTTCTTC. This translates into CVSSQDGTGAISNEQFF.

The CDR3 DNA reads TGTGCCAGCACTCCCGCAGGATTGGACATTCAGTACTTC. Translation: CASTPAGLDIQYF. The chain is built from TRBV6-2 or TRBV6-3 and TRBJ2-7, with D uncertain. The DNA end favors TRBJ2-4, so the J call may be wrong. Per germline, CDR1 MNHEY and CDR2 SVGEGT. The CDR3 runs 13 residues.

This chain joins TRBV29-1 and TRBJ2-5; TRBD1 matches 8 bases. V shed 3 bases and J 2 bases; nucleotides not matched to a gene: 14. CDR1 is SQVTM and CDR2 is ANQGSEA in the germline V gene. This CDR3 region has 17 residues. The CDR3 nucleotides read TGCAGCGTTGACTTCCGGACAGGGCGAGGAGTTCAAGAGACCCAGTACTTC. Its protein product is CSVDFRTGRGVQETQYF.

The rearrangement links TRBV28 to TRBJ2-3; TRBD2 might be the D (7 bases). The V and J ends lost 5 bases and 3 bases respectively, with 21 bases between them. Germline V CDR1 and CDR2: MDHEN, SYDVKM. The CDR3 length is 17 residues. CDR3 sequence: CASSPLGLGGATDTQYF. The CDR3, as DNA: TGTGCCAGCAGTCCCCTTGGCTTAGGGGGGGCGACAGATACGCAGTATTTT.

The chain recombines TRBV21-1 with TRBJ1-1; the DNA was not compared with TRBD1, the D call given in the table. TRBV21-1 is classified as a pseudogene. CDR3 length: 17 amino acids. CDR3 residues: CAGPEKRTAEMNTEAFF. Written as DNA, the CDR3 is TGTGCCGGCCCCGAAAAGCGGACAGCCGAGATGAACACTGAAGCTTTCTTT.

This clonotype was observed many times. V usage is TRBV7-9 and J usage is TRBJ2-7; D gene uncertain. Germline V gene data show CDR1 as SEHNR and CDR2 as FQNEAQ (reference sequence). The V end was cut by 5 bases, the J end by 3 bases, with 11 bases between. The CDR3 has 13 amino acids. The DNA for the CDR3 is TGTGCCAGCAGCCCCCGGGCCGGCTACGAGCAGTACTTC. This translates into CASSPRAGYEQYF.

This clonotype was counted ten times or more. In DNA, the CDR3 is TGCGCCAGCAGCCAAGCTACAGGAACCACCTACGAGCAGTACTTC. Its translation: CASSQATGTTYEQYF. The rearrangement joins TRBV4-3 to TRBJ2-7; tentative D call: TRBD1 (5 bases). The V gene's germline CDR1 is LGHNA and CDR2 YSLEER. Between the trimmed V and J ends, which lost 1 base and 2 bases, there was a span of 12 bases. CDR3 length: 15 residues.

This clonotype appeared once. The chain is built from TRBV20-1 and TRBJ2-3; D gene uncertain. The CDR3 has 14 amino acids. V dropped 0 bases and J dropped 2 bases, with 9 bases sitting between them. Germline V lookup: CDR1 DFQATT, CDR2 SNEGSKA (reference sequence). CDR3 loop: CSAREKRYTDTQYF. CDR3 nucleotides: TGCAGTGCTAGAGAAAAGAGGTACACAGATACGCAGTATTTT.

In its sample, this clonotype was seen a few times. The CDR3 protein is CSASSSQGMIYEQYF. The CDR3 DNA reads TGCAGTGCTAGTTCGTCTCAGGGGATGATCTACGAGCAGTACTTC. The V and J genes are TRBV20-1 and TRBJ2-5, with D perhaps TRBD1 (6 bases). The J call may be incorrect, as the DNA end agrees better with TRBJ2-7. Germline CDR1 is DFQATT and CDR2 is SNEGSKA (reference sequence). The CDR3 extends over 15 amino acids.

This clonotype has at least ten counts. An end of the junction differs from the germline gene, which may be a read error. DNA for the CDR3: TGTGCCAGCAGTTTAGGGACAGCTAGCACAGATACGCAGTATTTT. Translated: CASSLGTASTDTQYF. The chain joins TRBV5-1 to TRBJ2-3; TRBD1 matches 7 bases. CDR3 size: 15 residues. CDR1 SGHRS and CDR2 YFSETQ come from the germline V gene.

The chain has TRBV6-5 and TRBJ1-2; TRBD1 matches at 10 bases. The CDR3 extends over 15 amino acids. With 6 bases clipped from V and 7 bases from J, the junction kept 11 bases outside the gene matches. Germline V gene sequence: CDR1 MNHEY, CDR2 SVGAGI. The CDR3 loop is CASSGDRGFLSGYTF. The CDR3, as DNA: TGTGCCAGCAGCGGGGACAGGGGCTTTCTCAGTGGCTACACCTTC.

This clonotype showed up just a few times. V and J are TRBV3-1 and TRBJ2-3, with a weak D call TRBD2 (6 bases). Deletions cut 0 bases from V and 0 bases from J, with 13 bases between. The germline CDR1 and CDR2 sequences are LGHDT and YNNKEL (reference sequence). This CDR3 is built from 17 residues. The CDR3 DNA follows: TGTGCCAGCAGCCAAGATGGGGGGACCCTGAGCACAGATACGCAGTATTTT. Protein product: CASSQDGGTLSTDTQYF.

This clonotype was observed a few times. The rearrangement links TRBV6-2 or TRBV6-3 to TRBJ2-5; a weak D match, TRBD1 (7 bases). The ends were cut back, 6 bases at V and 5 bases at J, with 19 bases in the middle. The germline gives CDR1 MNHEY, CDR2 SVGEGT. This CDR3 is 15 amino acids long. The CDR3 loop is CASRPPPTGRETQYF. CDR3 sequence (DNA): TGTGCCAGCAGACCTCCCCCGACAGGGAGGGAGACCCAGTACTTC.

The chain carries TRBV20-1 and TRBJ2-1; TRBD2 agrees at 9 bases. The V segment lost 0 bases and the J segment 9 bases; nucleotides outside the gene matches: 9. The CDR3 totals 15 residues. Germline V gene data show CDR1 as DFQATT and CDR2 as SNEGSKA (reference sequence). The CDR3 DNA reads as TGCAGTGCTAGAGATCTTGGCGGGGGGGCCGTTGAGCAGTTCTTC. Translated: CSARDLGGGAVEQFF.

V and J are TRBV11-3 and TRBJ2-1; 7 positions agree with TRBD1. This CDR3 is built from 15 residues. The germline gives CDR1 SGHNT, CDR2 YENEEA. V was pared by 5 bases and J by 6 bases, with 10 bases of the junction left unmatched. The CDR3 protein is CASSPQTGPGNEQFF. The CDR3 nucleotides read TGTGCCAGCAGCCCTCAGACAGGGCCTGGCAATGAGCAGTTCTTC.

In this sample, this clonotype turned up once. The chain uses TRBV13 and TRBJ1-5, with D hard to call. The germline V and J ends were trimmed by 2 bases and 7 bases, with 6 bases remaining between them. The germline CDR1 and CDR2 sequences are PRHDT and FYEKMQ (reference sequence). The CDR3 consists of 12 residues. The CDR3 nucleotides are TGTGCCAGCAGCTTAAAAACCCAGCCCCAGCATTTT. It codes for CASSLKTQPQHF.

This clonotype turned up a few times. The rearrangement uses TRBV29-1 and TRBJ2-6, with a weak D call TRBD1 (6 bases). V was trimmed by 8 bases and J by 2 bases, leaving 13 bases between them. This CDR3 is built from 14 residues. CDR1 is SQVTM, CDR2 ANQGSEA, per germline. The CDR3 bases are TGCAGCACGGACACAGGGCCTGGGGCCAACGTCCTGACTTTC. Translation: CSTDTGPGANVLTF.

The V call is TRBV4-1, the J call TRBJ2-3; 10 bases line up with TRBD2. The CDR3 contains 16 residues. Trimming removed 0 bases from V and 5 bases from J; junction bases left unmatched: 5. Germline CDR1 reads MGHRA; CDR2 reads YSYEKL. CDR3 amino acids: CASSQEQASGGDTQYF. Written as DNA, the CDR3 is TGCGCCAGCAGCCAAGAACAGGCTAGCGGGGGAGATACGCAGTATTTT.

This clonotype was seen more than once but under ten times. The chain is built from TRBV28 and TRBJ2-7; TRBD1 matches at 12 bases. The V and J ends lost 7 bases and 7 bases, in that order; junction bases with no gene match: 8. From germline, CDR1 is MDHEN and CDR2 SYDVKM. This CDR3 region has 14 residues. The CDR3 sequence: CASKTGQGAREQYF. In DNA, the CDR3 is TGTGCCAGCAAGACGGGACAGGGGGCAAGGGAGCAGTACTTC.

The genes are TRBV27 and TRBJ1-1; D is unclear. Trimming cost V 6 bases and J 5 bases, with 10 bases left between them. The CDR3 sequence is 12 residues long. Germline CDR1 MNHEY, CDR2 SMNVEV (reference sequence). In DNA form, the CDR3 reads TGTGCCAGCAGGGGGAGGCAAACTGAAGCTTTCTTT. Translated, it gives CASRGRQTEAFF.

The chain uses TRBV4-2 and TRBJ2-5; a possible D gene is TRBD2 (7 bases). CDR1 is LGHNA and CDR2 is YNFKEQ in the germline V gene. The CDR3 is 16 amino acids. V lost 4 bases and J lost 5, with 20 bases in between. In DNA, the CDR3 is TGTGCCAGCAGCCCCTCCTCTAGGGGGACTACGGAGACCCAGTACTTC. Translating it yields CASSPSSRGTTETQYF.